This T cell receptor (beta chain) originates from a study of a mutant IDH1 vaccine in newly diagnosed glioma. The CDR3 contains 13 residues. Germline values: CDR1 LNHDA, CDR2 SQIVND (reference sequence). The V segment lost 7 bases and the J segment 6 bases; nucleotides outside the gene matches: 2. Using immunoSEQ multiplex PCR, the repertoire was profiled, and TCRdb retains in-frame clones only, with some absent. This sample has tens of thousands of clones, with roughly 71% found just once. Described time point: week 47, end of study. The content of each vaccine dose was 300 ug of mutant IDH1 20-mer peptide, and topical imiquimod accompanied it. This clone was found a few times. Its target is unknown.

The chain is built from TRBV19 and TRBJ2-2; 10 nucleotides align to TRBD1. Sample: PBMCs, taken from a glioma patient whose treatment included an IDH1 peptide vaccine. The clonotype comes from a man aged 35-49 years with glioma. CDR3 nucleotides: TGTGCCAGTAACGACAGGGGGCCCGGGGAGCTGTTTTTT. This sequence encodes CASNDRGPGELFF.